This T cell receptor (beta chain) was obtained from a study of blood T cell repertoires in COVID-19. Study summary: Both acute and convalescent COVID-19 samples were obtained from the United States, Italy and Spain.

This table comes from immunoSEQ multiplex PCR, and its TCRdb copy is limited to in-frame clones, with some not included. The sample contains roughly 160,000 clones, around 82% of which appear only once. Sample: peripheral blood. The source is a man between 18 and 35 years old with active or convalescent COVID-19.

For the CDR3, the DNA is TGCAGCGTTCCAGGTGACTACGAGCAGTACTTC. Residues: CSVPGDYEQYF. The gene calls are TRBV29-1 and TRBJ2-7, with no clear D. Germline V gene sequence: CDR1 SQVTM, CDR2 ANQGSEA. V dropped 5 bases and J dropped 3 bases, with 8 bases sitting between them. This CDR3 region has 11 residues.